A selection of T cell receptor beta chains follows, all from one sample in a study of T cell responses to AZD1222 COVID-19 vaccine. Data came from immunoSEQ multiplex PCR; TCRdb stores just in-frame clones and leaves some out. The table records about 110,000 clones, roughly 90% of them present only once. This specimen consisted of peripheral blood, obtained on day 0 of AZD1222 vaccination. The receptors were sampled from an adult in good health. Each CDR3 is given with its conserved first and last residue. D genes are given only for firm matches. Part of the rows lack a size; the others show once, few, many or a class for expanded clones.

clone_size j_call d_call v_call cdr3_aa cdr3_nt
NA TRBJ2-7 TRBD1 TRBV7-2 CASSLGQSRYEQYF TGTGCCAGCAGCTTGGGACAGTCACGCTACGAGCAGTACTTC
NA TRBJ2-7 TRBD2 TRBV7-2 CASSLTSGSYEQYF TGTGCCAGCAGCTTAACTAGCGGGAGTTACGAGCAGTACTTC
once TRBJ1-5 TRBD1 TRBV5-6 CASSFGGQGFLPQHF TGTGCCAGCAGCTTTGGGGGACAGGGATTTCTGCCCCAGCATTTT
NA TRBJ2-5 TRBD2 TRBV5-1 CASSALGLAEETQYF TGCGCCAGCAGCGCATTGGGACTAGCAGAAGAGACCCAGTACTTC
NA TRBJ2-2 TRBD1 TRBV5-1 CASSVGTGPLPGELFF TGCGCCAGCAGCGTCGGGACAGGACCTTTACCCGGGGAGCTGTTTTTT
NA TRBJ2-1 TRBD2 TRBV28 CASSISGRGGNEQFF TGTGCCAGCAGCATTAGCGGGAGGGGCGGCAATGAGCAGTTCTTC
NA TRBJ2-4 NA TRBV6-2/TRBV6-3 CASSYVGLASDIQYF TGTGCCAGCAGTTATGTGGGACTCGCTTCAGACATTCAGTACTTC
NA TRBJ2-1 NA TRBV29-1 CSVEQKQFF TGCAGCGTTGAACAAAAGCAGTTCTTC
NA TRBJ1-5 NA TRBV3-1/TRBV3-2 CASSQGDNQPQHF TGTGCCAGCAGCCAGGGGGACAATCAGCCCCAGCATTTT
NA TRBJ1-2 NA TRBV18 CASSPEVLYGYTF TGTGCCAGCTCACCTGAGGTACTCTATGGCTACACCTTC
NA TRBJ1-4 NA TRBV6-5 CASSYSGRLNEKLFF TGTGCCAGCAGTTACTCGGGACGGCTTAATGAAAAACTGTTTTTT
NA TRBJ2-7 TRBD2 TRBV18 CASSPGLGGYEQYF TGTGCCAGCTCACCGGGACTAGGGGGCTACGAGCAGTACTTC
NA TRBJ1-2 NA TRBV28 CASRQANYGYTF TGTGCCAGCAGGCAAGCTAACTATGGCTACACCTTC
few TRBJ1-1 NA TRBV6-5 CASSRPPAEAFF TGTGCCAGCAGTCGTCCTCCTGCTGAAGCTTTCTTT
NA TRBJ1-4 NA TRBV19 CASSAGTTEEEKLFF TGTGCCAGTAGTGCGGGGACCACCGAAGAAGAGAAACTGTTTTTT
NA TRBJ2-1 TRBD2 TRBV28 CASSLLAGGPRSSYNEQFF TGTGCCAGCAGCTTACTAGCGGGAGGACCTCGGAGCTCCTACAATGAGCAGTTCTTC
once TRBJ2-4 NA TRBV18 CASSPPSGDPRTIQYF TGTGCCAGCTCACCACCCTCGGGGGACCCCCGAACTATTCAGTACTTC
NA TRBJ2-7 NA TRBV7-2 CASSADNGASLYEQYF TGTGCCAGCAGCGCCGACAATGGGGCCTCTCTCTACGAGCAGTACTTC
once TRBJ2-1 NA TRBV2 CASSEGVYNEQFF TGTGCCAGCAGTGAAGGGGTCTACAATGAGCAGTTCTTC
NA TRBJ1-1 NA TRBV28 CATHPGNTEAFF TGTGCCACCCACCCGGGGAACACTGAAGCTTTCTTT
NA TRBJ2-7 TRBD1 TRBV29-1 CSVEDDRASSYEQYF TGCAGCGTTGAAGATGACAGGGCGAGCTCCTACGAGCAGTACTTC
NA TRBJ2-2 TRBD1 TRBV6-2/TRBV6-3 CASSRGTGVPGELFF TGTGCCAGCAGCCGCGGGACAGGGGTACCCGGGGAGCTGTTTTTT
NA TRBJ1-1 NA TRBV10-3 CAITEQGGMNTEAFF TGTGCCATCACCGAACAGGGCGGAATGAACACTGAAGCTTTCTTT
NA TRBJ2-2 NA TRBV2 CASSVGLGGGLTGELFF TGTGCCAGCAGTGTTGGTCTCGGAGGGGGCCTCACCGGGGAGCTGTTTTTT
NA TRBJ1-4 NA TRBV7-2 CASSPEDSRAGKLFF TGTGCCAGCAGCCCAGAGGACTCCCGGGCCGGAAAACTGTTTTTT
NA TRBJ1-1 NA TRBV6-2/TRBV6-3 CASSYEPGWGNTEAFF TGTGCCAGCAGTTACGAACCAGGGTGGGGGAACACTGAAGCTTTCTTT
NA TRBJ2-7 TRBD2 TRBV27 CASRPLAVSSYEQYF TGTGCCAGCAGACCCCTAGCGGTAAGCTCCTACGAGCAGTACTTC
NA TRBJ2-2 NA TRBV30 CAWSVARNTGELFF TGTGCCTGGAGTGTAGCCAGGAACACCGGGGAGCTGTTTTTT
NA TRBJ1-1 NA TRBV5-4 CATTGYMNTEAFF TGTGCCACTACAGGTTATATGAACACTGAAGCTTTCTTT
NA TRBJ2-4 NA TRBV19 CASNHRGQNIQYF TGTGCCAGTAACCACCGGGGACAAAACATTCAGTACTTC
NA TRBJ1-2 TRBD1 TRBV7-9 CASSFGTGANYGYTF TGTGCCAGCAGCTTTGGGACAGGGGCTAACTATGGCTACACCTTC
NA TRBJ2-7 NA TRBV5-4 CASSSKIGIYEQYF TGTGCCAGCAGCTCTAAGATAGGAATCTACGAGCAGTACTTC
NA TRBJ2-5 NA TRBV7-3 CASSDSGHREETQYF TGTGCCAGCAGCGACTCTGGGCACAGGGAAGAGACCCAGTACTTC
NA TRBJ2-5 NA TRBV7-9 CASSPRDLMGETQYF TGTGCCAGCAGCCCCCGGGACTTAATGGGGGAGACCCAGTACTTC
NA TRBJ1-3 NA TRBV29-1 CSVGGGNSGNTIYF TGCAGCGTTGGGGGAGGGAACTCTGGAAACACCATATATTTT
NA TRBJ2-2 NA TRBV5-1 CASSLLGLQNTGELFF TGCGCCAGCAGCCTGTTGGGGCTACAGAACACCGGGGAGCTGTTTTTT
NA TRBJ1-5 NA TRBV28 CASLAGVSQPQHF TGTGCCAGCCTCGCCGGGGTTTCCCAGCCCCAGCATTTT
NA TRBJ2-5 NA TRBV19 CASSIHQTQYF TGTGCCAGTAGTATTCATCAGACCCAGTACTTC
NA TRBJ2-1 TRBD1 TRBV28 CASSLPSSGGAYNEQFF TGTGCCAGCAGTTTACCGAGCTCAGGGGGAGCCTACAATGAGCAGTTCTTC
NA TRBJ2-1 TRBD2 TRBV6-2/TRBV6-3 CASSYGSGRTGNEQFF TGTGCCAGCAGTTACGGTAGCGGGAGAACGGGAAATGAGCAGTTCTTC
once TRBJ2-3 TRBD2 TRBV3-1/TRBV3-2 CASSRRTSGQTSTDTQYF TGTGCCAGCAGCCGGCGGACTAGCGGGCAGACTAGCACAGATACGCAGTATTTT
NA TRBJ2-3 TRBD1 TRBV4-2 CASSQTGGEGDTQYF TGTGCCAGCAGCCAGACAGGGGGCGAGGGGGATACGCAGTATTTT
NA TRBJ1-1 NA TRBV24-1 CASSSGANPEAFF TGTGCCTCCTCGTCCGGGGCTAATCCTGAAGCTTTCTTT
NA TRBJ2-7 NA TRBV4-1 CASSQKTGTASYEQYF TGCGCCAGCAGCCAAAAAACCGGGACGGCGTCCTACGAGCAGTACTTC
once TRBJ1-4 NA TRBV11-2 CASSLSHEGSEKLFF TGTGCCAGCAGCTTAAGTCACGAGGGGTCTGAAAAACTGTTTTTT
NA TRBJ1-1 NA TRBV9 CASSVAGKGYTEAFF TGTGCCAGCAGCGTAGCGGGGAAGGGGTACACTGAAGCTTTCTTT